The clone carrying this T cell receptor beta chain was seen only a few times. This record belongs to a study of blood T cell repertoires in COVID-19. On the study more broadly: T cells, B-cell-depleted T cells, or PBMCs supplied cDNA or gDNA.

Measured with immunoSEQ multiplex PCR; TCRdb has only the in-frame clones, and not every one. The data show 95,000 to 120,000 clones, 65% to 85% seen once. CDR3 length: 13 amino acids. The V gene's germline CDR1 is SQVTM and CDR2 ANQGSEA. V lost 4 bases and J 5 bases, leaving 11 bases between the germline ends. This TCR came from a man in his forties or fifties with acute or convalescent COVID-19. V and J are TRBV29-1 and TRBJ1-4, with D tentatively TRBD1 (5 bases). Sequencing was performed on peripheral blood. In DNA form, the CDR3 reads TGCAGCGTTGCCCTAGGGGTGAATGAAAAACTGTTTTTT. Amino acids: CSVALGVNEKLFF.